One sample yielded the 21 T cell receptor beta chains listed below, sequenced in a study of blood T cells in healthy people across ages. The second PCR ran about 7 to 12 cycles with a sample-barcoded 5' primer and J-beta primers. TCRdb used MiXCR to reprocess the 5' RACE reads, holding one entry per CDR3 protein. Of some 1.8 million distinct CDR3 sequences in the sample, roughly two fifths are singletons; the top ten hold 23%. Sequencing input: blood. The receptors come from a human donor in good health.

The chain carries TRBV29-1 and TRBJ2-7; D is undetermined. The CDR3 spans 11 residues. The germline CDR1 and CDR2 sequences are SQVTM and ANQGSEA. The V and J ends lost 1 base and 5 bases respectively, with 6 bases between them. The CDR3 DNA reads TGCAGCGTTGAAGCTAACCACGAGCAGTACTTC. Translating it yields CSVEANHEQYF.

This clonotype was seen a handful of times. The chain recombines TRBV28 with TRBJ2-5, with 9 bases that match TRBD2. The DNA end favors TRBJ2-7, so the J call may be wrong. CDR1 is MDHEN and CDR2 is SYDVKM in the germline V gene. This CDR3 comprises 15 residues. CDR3 sequence (DNA): TGTGCCAGCAGTTCCCACAGCGGGGGGTCCAACGAGCAGTACTTC. Translation: CASSSHSGGSNEQYF.

The chain uses TRBV29-1 and TRBJ1-1; a possible D gene is TRBD1 (6 bases). The CDR3 sequence is 15 residues long. Trimming pared 1 base from V and 1 base from J, leaving 13 bases between. Looked up from germline, CDR1 is SQVTM and CDR2 is ANQGSEA. For the CDR3, the DNA is TGCAGCGTTGAAGGAGGGGGGATGAAGAACACTGAAGCTTTCTTT. The encoded protein is CSVEGGGMKNTEAFF.

The chain combines TRBV2 with TRBJ1-2; tentative D call: TRBD1 (6 bases). The germline V gene has CDR1 SNHLY and CDR2 FYNNEI. This CDR3 is 13 amino acids long. Deletions cut 9 bases from V and 8 bases from J, with 19 bases between. The CDR3 DNA reads TGTGCCAGTCCCCAGGGACAAGAGGGGGGCTACACCTTC. Encoded protein: CASPQGQEGGYTF.

This clonotype has a handful of counts. One junction end does not reproduce the germline sequence, and a read error may be involved. V is TRBV5-6 and J is TRBJ1-4; D perhaps matches TRBD1 (5 bases). Germline-derived CDR1 and CDR2 are SGHDT and YYEEEE. The CDR3 has 15 residues. This CDR3 reads CASSPPGEGNEKRFF. CDR3 nucleotide sequence: TGTGCCAGCAGCCCCCCGGGGGAGGGGAATGAAAAACGGTTTTTT.

Here the CDR3 DNA reads TGCAGCGCTTTTAACGACTACACTGAAGCTTTCTTT. Translating gives CSAFNDYTEAFF. J is TRBJ1-1 and V is TRBV29-1, with D unclear. This CDR3 is built from 12 residues. Per germline, CDR1 SQVTM and CDR2 ANQGSEA. The germline V and J ends were trimmed by 7 bases and 3 bases, with 12 bases remaining between them.

The chain recombines TRBV9 with TRBJ2-5; tentatively, D is TRBD2 (5 bases). The closer fit of TRBJ2-7 to the DNA end suggests the J call may be wrong. The CDR3 spans 14 residues. Germline-derived CDR1 and CDR2 are SGDLS and YYNGEE. The CDR3 DNA reads TGTGCCAGCAGCGTAGTGGGAGAATCCTACGAGCAGTACTTC. It specifies CASSVVGESYEQYF.

The genes are TRBV6-5 and TRBJ1-6, with D tentatively TRBD1 (6 bases). Germline V gene sequence: CDR1 MNHEY, CDR2 SVGAGI. This CDR3 is built from 16 residues. The V and J ends lost 5 bases and 10 bases respectively, with 21 bases between them. DNA for the CDR3: TGTGCCAGCAGTCATTTCAGGGGAGTTGAGAACTCACCCCTCCACTTT. It yields the protein CASSHFRGVENSPLHF.

This clonotype appeared a few times. The chain uses TRBV5-5 and TRBJ2-7; 8 bases line up with TRBD1. Germline lookup yields CDR1 SGHKS and CDR2 YYEKEE (reference sequence). The CDR3 covers 14 residues. Trimming removed 2 bases from V and 3 bases from J; junction bases left unmatched: 4. The CDR3 region is CASSFPGQDYEQYF. Here the CDR3 DNA reads TGTGCCAGCAGCTTCCCGGGACAGGACTACGAGCAGTACTTC.

V and J are TRBV5-1 and TRBJ2-5; D is undetermined. Germline-derived CDR1 and CDR2 are SGHRS and YFSETQ. This CDR3 has 13 residues. The V end lost 4 bases, the J end lost 4 bases, and 11 bases lay between the germline ends. The CDR3 nucleotides are TGCGCCAGCAGCCAGGACGGGCTAGAGACCCAGTACTTC. It is translated as CASSQDGLETQYF.

V gene TRBV20-1 combines with J gene TRBJ2-1; 14 nucleotides align to TRBD2. The V and J ends lost 4 bases and 7 bases, in that order; junction bases with no gene match: 6. Germline V gene lookup returns CDR1 DFQATT and CDR2 SNEGSKA (reference sequence). The CDR3 covers 15 residues. CDR3 in DNA: TGCAGTGCTAAATCCGGGACTAGCGGGGGAAATGAGCAGTTCTTC. It encodes CSAKSGTSGGNEQFF.

CDR3 region: CSAPRTGFGGEQFF. For the CDR3, the DNA is TGCAGTGCTCCTCGGACAGGGTTTGGAGGTGAGCAGTTCTTC. This chain joins TRBV20-1 and TRBJ2-1, with 8 nucleotides matching TRBD1. Germline assignment: CDR1 DFQATT and CDR2 SNEGSKA (reference sequence). V shed 5 bases and J 9 bases; nucleotides not matched to a gene: 12. The CDR3 extends over 14 amino acids.

This chain connects TRBV9 to TRBJ1-2; D may be TRBD1 (6 bases). This CDR3 is 14 amino acids long. Deletions cut 4 bases from V and 2 bases from J, with 12 bases between. In germline, CDR1 is SGDLS, CDR2 YYNGEE. CDR3 protein: CASSRQAQNYGYTF. CDR3 in DNA: TGTGCCAGCAGCAGACAGGCCCAAAACTATGGCTACACCTTC.

This clonotype has at least ten counts. The rearrangement joins TRBV7-3 to TRBJ1-2; 9 bases align to TRBD1. V shed 8 bases, J shed 8 bases, and the junction held 9 bases outside the gene matches. Per germline, CDR1 SGHTA and CDR2 FQGTGA. The CDR3 is made up of 13 amino acids. CDR3 sequence reads: CASGIQGASGYTF. The CDR3 region has the DNA TGTGCCAGCGGGATACAGGGGGCGTCCGGCTACACCTTC.

This clonotype came up a few times. The chain combines TRBV20-1 with TRBJ2-3, with a weak D call TRBD1 (6 bases). Germline V gives CDR1 DFQATT, CDR2 SNEGSKA (reference sequence). This CDR3 spans 14 amino acids. Trimming took off 4 bases at V and 0 bases at J, with 11 bases between the two ends. The CDR3 nucleotides are TGCAGTGCTATTGGGACACCTAGCACAGATACGCAGTATTTT. As protein: CSAIGTPSTDTQYF.

The chain has TRBV4-1 and TRBJ2-5; D call uncertain. This CDR3 is 15 amino acids long. Germline V lookup: CDR1 MGHRA, CDR2 YSYEKL. Between the trimmed V and J ends, which lost 0 bases and 0 bases, there was a span of 8 bases. The CDR3 region is CASSQDRRNQETQYF. The CDR3 DNA reads as TGCGCCAGCAGCCAAGATCGGCGCAACCAAGAGACCCAGTACTTC.

V usage is TRBV5-5 and J usage is TRBJ2-1, with TRBD2 matching over 12 bases. V lost 4 bases and J lost 10; bases outside the gene matches: 12. The V gene's germline CDR1 is SGHKS and CDR2 YYEKEE (reference sequence). The CDR3 sequence is 16 residues long. The CDR3 is CASSTRLAGAVREQFF. In nucleotides, the CDR3 is TGTGCCAGCAGCACCAGACTAGCGGGGGCGGTCAGGGAGCAGTTCTTC.

This clonotype turned up a few times. The rearrangement links TRBV10-3 to TRBJ1-2, with unresolved D. The V end lost 3 bases, the J end lost 8 bases, and 7 bases lay between the germline ends. Germline V gene lookup returns CDR1 ENHRY and CDR2 SYGVKD. The CDR3 is 11 amino acids. The DNA for the CDR3 is TGTGCCATCAGTGATGCGGGAGGCTACACCTTC. As protein: CAISDAGGYTF.

The table lists this clonotype with a few counts. V and J are TRBV15 and TRBJ2-5; D ambiguous. Trimming shortened V by 3 bases and J by 0 bases, and 14 bases separated the two germline ends. The CDR3 contains 16 residues. Germline V gives CDR1 LNHNV, CDR2 YYDKDF (reference sequence). CDR3 sequence reads: CATSRGGQTYQETQYF. The CDR3 DNA sequence: TGTGCCACCAGCAGGGGTGGGCAGACGTACCAAGAGACCCAGTACTTC.

This sequence joins TRBV7-2 and TRBJ1-2; D possibly corresponds to TRBD1 (6 bases). From germline, CDR1 is SGHTA and CDR2 FQGNSA. Trimming left V 5 bases short and J 3 bases short, with 16 bases between. This CDR3 contains 15 residues. CDR3 bases: TGTGCCAGCAGCCCCACAGGGAATCGGGACTATGGCTACACCTTC. This encodes CASSPTGNRDYGYTF.

This clonotype was recorded a few times. The V gene is TRBV20-1, the J gene TRBJ2-3, with D unclear. The CDR3 has 13 residues. Germline V lookup: CDR1 DFQATT, CDR2 SNEGSKA (reference sequence). V gave up 7 bases and J gave up 0 bases, with 11 bases separating them. CDR3 sequence reads: CSDYWASTDTQYF. CDR3 DNA: TGCAGTGACTACTGGGCTAGCACAGATACGCAGTATTTT.